This TCR beta chain was identified in a study of blood T cell repertoires in COVID-19. As originally analysed: Nucleated cell number was recorded as an estimate derived from reference gene primer amplification. Measured with immunoSEQ multiplex PCR; TCRdb has only the in-frame clones, and not every one. D and trimming were read from the DNA, whereas the V and J calls and clone size are those reported in that table. The table records about 110,000 clones, around 66% of them present only once. With 3 bases removed from V and 9 bases from J, the gap between germline ends came to 11 bases. This CDR3 region has 12 residues.

This receptor was identified in a man older than 75 with acute or convalescent COVID-19. This chain uses TRBV12-3 or TRBV12-4 with TRBJ2-5; D might be TRBD2 (6 bases). The sequenced sample was peripheral blood. CDR3 sequence (DNA): TGTGCCAGCAGTTTTCAATCGGGGGCCCAGTACTTC. Amino acid sequence: CASSFQSGAQYF.